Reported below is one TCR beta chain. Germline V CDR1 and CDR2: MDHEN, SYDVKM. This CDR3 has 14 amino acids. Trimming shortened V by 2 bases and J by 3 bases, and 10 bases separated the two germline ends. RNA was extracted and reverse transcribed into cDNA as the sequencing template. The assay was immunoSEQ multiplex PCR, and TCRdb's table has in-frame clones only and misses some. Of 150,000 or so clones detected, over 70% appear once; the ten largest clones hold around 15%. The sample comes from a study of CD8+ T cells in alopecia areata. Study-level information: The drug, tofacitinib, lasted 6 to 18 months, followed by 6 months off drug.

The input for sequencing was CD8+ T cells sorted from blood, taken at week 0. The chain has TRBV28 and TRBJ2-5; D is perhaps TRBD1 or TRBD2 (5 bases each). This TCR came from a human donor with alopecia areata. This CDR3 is CASSLPGTEETQYF. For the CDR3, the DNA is TGTGCCAGCAGTTTACCCGGGACGGAAGAGACCCAGTACTTC.